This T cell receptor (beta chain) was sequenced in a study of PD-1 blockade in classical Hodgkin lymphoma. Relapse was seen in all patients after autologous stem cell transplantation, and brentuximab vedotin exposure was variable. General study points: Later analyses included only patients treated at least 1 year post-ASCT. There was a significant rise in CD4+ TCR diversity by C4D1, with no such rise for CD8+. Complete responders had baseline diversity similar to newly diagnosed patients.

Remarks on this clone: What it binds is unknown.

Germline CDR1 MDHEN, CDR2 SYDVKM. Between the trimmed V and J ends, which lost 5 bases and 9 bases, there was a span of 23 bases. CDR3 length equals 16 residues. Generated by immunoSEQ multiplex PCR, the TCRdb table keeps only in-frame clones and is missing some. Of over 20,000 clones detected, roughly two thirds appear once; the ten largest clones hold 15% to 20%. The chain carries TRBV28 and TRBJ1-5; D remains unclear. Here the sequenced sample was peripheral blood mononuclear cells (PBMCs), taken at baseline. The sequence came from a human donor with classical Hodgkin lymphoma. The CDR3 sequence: CASSRTSSTAGSPQHF. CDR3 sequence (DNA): TGTGCCAGCAGTCGCACCTCGTCGACGGCCGGGTCGCCCCAGCATTTT. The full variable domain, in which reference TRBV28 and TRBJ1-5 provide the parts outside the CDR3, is DVKVTQSSRYLVKRTGEKVFLECVQDMDHENMFWYRQDPGLGLRLIYFSYDVKMKEKGDIPEGYSVSREKKERFSLILESASTNQTSMYLCASSRTSSTAGSPQHFGDGTRLSIL.